This TCR beta chain was captured in a study of blood T cell repertoires in COVID-19. Study as a whole: The United States, Italy and Spain were the sources of the acute and convalescent COVID-19 samples. From T cells, B-cell-depleted T cells, or PBMCs came the material, which was cDNA or gDNA.

The CDR3 runs to 15 residues. V was clipped by 7 bases and J by 1 base, with 17 bases between them. Germline loops: CDR1 SGHRS, CDR2 YFSETQ. TCRdb's copy holds only in-frame clones and misses some; the assay was immunoSEQ multiplex PCR. The sample carries approximately 130,000 clones, roughly 79% recorded once. The sequenced sample was peripheral blood. This clonotype was sampled from a human donor in a cohort sampled during active COVID-19. The chain links TRBV5-1 to TRBJ1-1, with D perhaps matching TRBD1 (5 bases). CDR3: CASHRNGGENTEAFF. Written as DNA, the CDR3 is TGCGCCAGCCACAGAAACGGAGGGGAGAACACTGAAGCTTTCTTT.